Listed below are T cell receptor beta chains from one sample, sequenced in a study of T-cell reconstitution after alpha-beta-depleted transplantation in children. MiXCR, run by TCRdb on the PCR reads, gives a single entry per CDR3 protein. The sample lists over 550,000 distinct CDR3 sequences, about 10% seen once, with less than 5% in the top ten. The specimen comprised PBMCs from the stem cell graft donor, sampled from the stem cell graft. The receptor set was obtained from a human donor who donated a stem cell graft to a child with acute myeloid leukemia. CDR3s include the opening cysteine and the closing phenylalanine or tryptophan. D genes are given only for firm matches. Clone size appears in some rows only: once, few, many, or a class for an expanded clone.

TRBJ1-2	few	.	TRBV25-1	CASSESGNYGYTF	TGTGCCAGCAGTGAATCAGGGAACTATGGCTACACCTTC
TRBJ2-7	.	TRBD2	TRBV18	CATNSGSSYEQYF	TGTGCCACAAATAGCGGGAGCTCCTACGAGCAGTACTTC
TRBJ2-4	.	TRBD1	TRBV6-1	CASSVSVAGGATGNIQYF	TGTGCCAGCAGTGTTTCGGTTGCAGGGGGCGCGACGGGTAACATTCAGTACTTC
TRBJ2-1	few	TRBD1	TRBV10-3	CAISERAGGNEQFF	TGTGCCATCAGTGAGCGGGCAGGGGGCAATGAGCAGTTCTTC
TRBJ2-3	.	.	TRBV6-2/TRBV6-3	CASTPTGMRTDTQYF	TGTGCCAGCACCCCTACCGGGATGAGAACAGATACGCAGTATTTT
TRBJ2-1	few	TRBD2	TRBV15	CATSTRLAGGNEQFF	TGTGCCACCAGCACCCGACTAGCGGGAGGGAATGAGCAGTTCTTC
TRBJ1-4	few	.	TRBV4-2	CASSQDSSARTKNCFF	.
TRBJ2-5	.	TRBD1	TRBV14	CASSGDRGGETQYF	TGTGCCAGCAGCGGGGACAGGGGAGGTGAGACCCAGTACTTC
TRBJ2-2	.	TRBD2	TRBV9	CASRKGRANTGELFF	TGTGCCAGCAGGAAGGGGAGGGCTAACACCGGGGAGCTGTTTTTT
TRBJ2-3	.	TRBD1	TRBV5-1	CASSLGQGLRTDMQYF	TGCGCCAGCAGCTTGGGACAGGGGTTACGCACAGATATGCAGTATTTT
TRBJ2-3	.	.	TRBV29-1	CSYWANTQYF	TGCAGCTACTGGGCTAATACGCAGTATTTT
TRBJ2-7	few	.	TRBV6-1	CASTRGQGVYEQYF	TGTGCCAGCACTCGAGGGCAGGGCGTCTACGAGCAGTACTTC
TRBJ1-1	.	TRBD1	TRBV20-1	CSARTGGVLDEAFF	TGCAGTGCTAGAACAGGGGGGGTGCTCGATGAAGCTTTCTTT
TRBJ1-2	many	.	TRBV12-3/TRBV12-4	CASSTRTVNGYTF	TGTGCCAGCAGTACCCGGACAGTAAATGGCTACACCTTC
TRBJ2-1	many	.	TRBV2	CASSDIGMSEQFF	TGTGCCAGCAGTGATATAGGGATGAGTGAGCAGTTCTTC